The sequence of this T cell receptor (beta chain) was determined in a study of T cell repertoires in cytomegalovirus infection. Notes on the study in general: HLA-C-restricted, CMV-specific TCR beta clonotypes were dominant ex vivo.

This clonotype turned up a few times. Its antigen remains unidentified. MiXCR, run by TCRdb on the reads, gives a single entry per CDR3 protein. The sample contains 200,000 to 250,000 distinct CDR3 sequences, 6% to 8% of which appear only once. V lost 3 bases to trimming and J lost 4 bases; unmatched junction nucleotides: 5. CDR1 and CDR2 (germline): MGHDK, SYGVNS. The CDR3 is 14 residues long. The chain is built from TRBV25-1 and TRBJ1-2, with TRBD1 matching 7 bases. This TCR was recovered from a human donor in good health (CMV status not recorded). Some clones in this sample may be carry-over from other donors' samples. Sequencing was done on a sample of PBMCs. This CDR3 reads CASSDSGQAYGYTF. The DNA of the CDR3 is TGTGCCAGCAGTGATAGTGGACAGGCCTATGGCTACACCTTC.